The clone carrying this TCR beta chain came up many times. The antigen remains unidentified. The CDR3 sequence is 14 residues long. Germline trimming cut 3 bases from V and 4 bases from J; bases unmatched to any gene: 5. Germline-derived CDR1 and CDR2 are ENHRY and SYGVKD. Treatment was busulfan-fludarabine conditioning, a marrow graft, and cyclophosphamide on days +3 and +4. Only in-frame clones appear in the TCRdb table, and some are missing; sequencing was by immunoSEQ multiplex PCR. Sampling found 15,000 to 20,000 clones, none seen once. This entry comes from a study of T cells after posttransplantation cyclophosphamide. General observations from the study: Tissue-infiltrating T cells from skin or gut overlapped little with blood T cells. After PTCy, TRB diversity resembled that of CNI/methotrexate controls. Later blood repertoires were often dominated by clones from the donor CD8+ memory compartment.

V gene TRBV10-3 combines with J gene TRBJ1-1; 7 nucleotides agree with TRBD1. The input for sequencing was PBMCs, taken after allogeneic stem cell transplant with posttransplant cyclophosphamide. The TCR sequence derives from a female patient under 45 who received an allogeneic stem cell transplant from a related donor, was CMV-positive, and had no GVHD. Certain T cells may be donor cells from the graft. The CDR3 here is CAISEGGAGTEAFF. DNA for the CDR3: TGTGCCATCAGTGAAGGGGGCGCGGGCACTGAAGCTTTCTTT.